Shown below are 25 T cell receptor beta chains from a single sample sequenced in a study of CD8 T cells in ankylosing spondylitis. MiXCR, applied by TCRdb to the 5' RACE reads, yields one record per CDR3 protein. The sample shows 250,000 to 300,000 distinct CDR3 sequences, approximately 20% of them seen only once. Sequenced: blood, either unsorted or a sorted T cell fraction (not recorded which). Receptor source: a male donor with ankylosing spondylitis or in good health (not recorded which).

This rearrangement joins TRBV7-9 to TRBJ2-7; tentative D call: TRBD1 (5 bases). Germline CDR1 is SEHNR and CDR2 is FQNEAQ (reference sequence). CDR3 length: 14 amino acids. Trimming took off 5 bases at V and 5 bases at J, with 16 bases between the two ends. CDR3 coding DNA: TGTGCCAGCAGCATCGACAAAGCCAGGGACGAGCAGTACGTC. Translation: CASSIDKARDEQYV.

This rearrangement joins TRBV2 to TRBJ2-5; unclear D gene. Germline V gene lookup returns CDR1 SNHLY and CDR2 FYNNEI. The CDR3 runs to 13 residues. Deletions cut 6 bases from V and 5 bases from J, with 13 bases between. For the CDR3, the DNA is TGTGCCAGCAGACCGTGGGCCGGGGAGACCCAGTACTTC. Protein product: CASRPWAGETQYF.

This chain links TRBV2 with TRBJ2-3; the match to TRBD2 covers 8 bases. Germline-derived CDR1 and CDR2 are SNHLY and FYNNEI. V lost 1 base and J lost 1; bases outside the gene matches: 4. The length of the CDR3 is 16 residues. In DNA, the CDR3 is TGTGCCAGCAGTGAAGTTAAGACTAGCGGCACAGATACGCAGTATTTT. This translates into CASSEVKTSGTDTQYF.

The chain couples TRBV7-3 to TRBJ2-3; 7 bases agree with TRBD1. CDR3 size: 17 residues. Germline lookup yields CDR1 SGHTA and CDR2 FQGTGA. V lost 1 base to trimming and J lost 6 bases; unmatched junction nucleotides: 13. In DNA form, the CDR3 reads TGTGCCAGCAGCTTAAGGGGCGACAGGGTAAAATCGGATACGCAGTATTTT. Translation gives CASSLRGDRVKSDTQYF.

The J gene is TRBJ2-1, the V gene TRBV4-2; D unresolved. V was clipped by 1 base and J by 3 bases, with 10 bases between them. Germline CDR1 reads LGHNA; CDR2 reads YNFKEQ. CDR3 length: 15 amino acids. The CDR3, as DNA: TGTGCCAGCAGCCAAGGTCAGCCGGACTACAATGAGCAGTTCTTC. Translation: CASSQGQPDYNEQFF.

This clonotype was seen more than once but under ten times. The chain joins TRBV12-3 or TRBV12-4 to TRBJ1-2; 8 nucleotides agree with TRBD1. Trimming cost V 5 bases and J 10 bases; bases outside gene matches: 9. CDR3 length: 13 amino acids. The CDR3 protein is CASSPRDRTNYTF. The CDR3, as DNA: TGTGCCAGCAGTCCCCGGGACAGGACTAACTACACCTTC.

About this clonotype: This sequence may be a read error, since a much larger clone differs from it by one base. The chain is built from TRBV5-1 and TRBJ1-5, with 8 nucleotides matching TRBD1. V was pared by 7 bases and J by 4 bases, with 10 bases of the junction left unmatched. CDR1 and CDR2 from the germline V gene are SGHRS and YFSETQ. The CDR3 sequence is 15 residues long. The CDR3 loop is CASGSGRQGNQPQHF. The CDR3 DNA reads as TGCGCCAGCGGCTCGGGGCGACAGGGGAATCAGCCCCAGCATTTT.

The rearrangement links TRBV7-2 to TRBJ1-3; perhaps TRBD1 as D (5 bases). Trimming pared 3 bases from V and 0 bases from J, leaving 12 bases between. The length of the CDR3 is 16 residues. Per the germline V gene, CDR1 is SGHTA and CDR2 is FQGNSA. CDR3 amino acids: CASSFHRIRSGNTIYF. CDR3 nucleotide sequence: TGTGCCAGCAGCTTCCACAGGATCCGCTCTGGAAACACCATATATTTT.

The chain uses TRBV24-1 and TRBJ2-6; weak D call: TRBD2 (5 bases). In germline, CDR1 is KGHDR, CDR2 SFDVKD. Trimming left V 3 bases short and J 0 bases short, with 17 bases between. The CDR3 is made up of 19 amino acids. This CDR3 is CATSDPSGGKSSGANVLTF. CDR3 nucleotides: TGTGCCACCAGTGATCCCAGTGGAGGAAAATCCTCTGGGGCCAACGTCCTGACTTTC.

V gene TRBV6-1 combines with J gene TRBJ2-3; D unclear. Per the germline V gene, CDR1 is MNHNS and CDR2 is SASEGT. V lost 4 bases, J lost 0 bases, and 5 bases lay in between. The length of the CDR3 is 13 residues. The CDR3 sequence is CASSARSTDTQYF. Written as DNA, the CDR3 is TGTGCCAGCAGTGCCCGGAGCACAGATACGCAGTATTTT.

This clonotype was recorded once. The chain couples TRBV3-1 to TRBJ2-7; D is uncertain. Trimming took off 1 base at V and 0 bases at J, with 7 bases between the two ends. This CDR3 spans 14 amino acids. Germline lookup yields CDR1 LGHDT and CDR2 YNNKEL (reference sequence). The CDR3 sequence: CASSQGSTSYEQYV. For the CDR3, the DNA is TGTGCCAGCAGCCAAGGCTCTACCTCCTACGAGCAGTACGTC.

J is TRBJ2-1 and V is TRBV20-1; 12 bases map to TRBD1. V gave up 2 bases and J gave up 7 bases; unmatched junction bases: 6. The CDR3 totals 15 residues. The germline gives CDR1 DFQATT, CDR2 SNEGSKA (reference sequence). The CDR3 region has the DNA TGCAGTGCTAGAATCGGGACAGGGGGCACGAATGAGCAGTTCTTC. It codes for CSARIGTGGTNEQFF.

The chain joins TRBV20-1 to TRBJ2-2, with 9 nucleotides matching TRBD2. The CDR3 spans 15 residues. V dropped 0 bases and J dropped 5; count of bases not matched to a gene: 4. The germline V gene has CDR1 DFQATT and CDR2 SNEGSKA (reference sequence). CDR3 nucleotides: TGCAGTGCTAGAGAACCGGGACTAGCAACCGGGGAGCTGTTTTTT. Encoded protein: CSAREPGLATGELFF.

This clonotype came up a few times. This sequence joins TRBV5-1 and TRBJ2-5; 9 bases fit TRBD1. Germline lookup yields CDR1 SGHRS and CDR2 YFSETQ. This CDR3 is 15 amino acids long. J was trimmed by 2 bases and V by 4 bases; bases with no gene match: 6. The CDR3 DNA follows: TGCGCCAGCAGCCAGCAGACAGGGGGTCAAGAGACCCAGTACTTC. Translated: CASSQQTGGQETQYF.

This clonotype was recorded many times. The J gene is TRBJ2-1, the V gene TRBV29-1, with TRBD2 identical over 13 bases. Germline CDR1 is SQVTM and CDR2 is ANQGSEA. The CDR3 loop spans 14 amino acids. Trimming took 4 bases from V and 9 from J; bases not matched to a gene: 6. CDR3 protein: CSVGGLAGEGEQFF. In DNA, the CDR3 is TGCAGCGTTGGAGGACTAGCGGGAGAAGGTGAGCAGTTCTTC.

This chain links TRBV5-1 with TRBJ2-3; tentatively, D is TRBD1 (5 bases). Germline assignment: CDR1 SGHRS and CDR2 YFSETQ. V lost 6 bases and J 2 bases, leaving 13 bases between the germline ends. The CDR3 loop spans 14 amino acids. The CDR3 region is CASTLRQNTDTQYF. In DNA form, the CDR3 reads TGCGCCAGCACCCTAAGACAGAACACAGATACGCAGTATTTT.

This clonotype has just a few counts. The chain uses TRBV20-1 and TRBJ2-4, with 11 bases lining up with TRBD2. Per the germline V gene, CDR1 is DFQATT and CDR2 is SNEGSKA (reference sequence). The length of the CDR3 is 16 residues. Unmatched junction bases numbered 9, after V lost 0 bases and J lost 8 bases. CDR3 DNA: TGCAGTGCTAGAGATCAGTCTAGCGGGAGGAGGGACATTCAGTACTTC. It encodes CSARDQSSGRRDIQYF.

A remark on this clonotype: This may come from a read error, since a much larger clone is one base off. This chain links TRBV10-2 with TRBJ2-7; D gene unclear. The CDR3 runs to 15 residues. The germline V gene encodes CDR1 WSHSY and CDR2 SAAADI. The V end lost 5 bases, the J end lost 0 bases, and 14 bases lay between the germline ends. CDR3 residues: CASSLRGTDSYEQYV. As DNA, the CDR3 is TGCGCCAGCAGTTTGAGAGGCACAGACTCCTACGAGCAGTACGTC.

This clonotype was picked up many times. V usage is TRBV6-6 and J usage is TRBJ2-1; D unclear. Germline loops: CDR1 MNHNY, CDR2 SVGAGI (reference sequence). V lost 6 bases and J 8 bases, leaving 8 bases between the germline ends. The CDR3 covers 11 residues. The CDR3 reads CASSPRDEQFF. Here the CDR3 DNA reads TGTGCCAGCAGCCCTAGGGATGAGCAGTTCTTC.

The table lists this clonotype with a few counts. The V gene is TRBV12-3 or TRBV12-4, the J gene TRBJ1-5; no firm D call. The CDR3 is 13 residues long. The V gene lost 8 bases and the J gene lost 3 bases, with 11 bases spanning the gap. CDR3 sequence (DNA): TGTGCCAGCGCCCCACAGATCAATCAGCCCCAGCATTTT. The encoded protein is CASAPQINQPQHF.

CDR3 nucleotide sequence: TGTGCCAGCAGTTTATACGGTGGGGAAAACATTCAGTACTTC. Protein: CASSLYGGENIQYF. The chain employs TRBV28 and TRBJ2-4; D uncertain. Per the germline V gene, CDR1 is MDHEN and CDR2 is SYDVKM. The CDR3 sequence is 14 residues long. Trimming removed 1 base from V and 5 bases from J, with 9 bases in between.

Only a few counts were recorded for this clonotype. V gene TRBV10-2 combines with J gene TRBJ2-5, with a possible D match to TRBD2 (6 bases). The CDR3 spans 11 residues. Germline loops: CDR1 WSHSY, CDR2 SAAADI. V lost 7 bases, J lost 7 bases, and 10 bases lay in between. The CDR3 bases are TGCGCCAGCACGGGAGCGGGGACCCAGTACTTC. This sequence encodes CASTGAGTQYF.

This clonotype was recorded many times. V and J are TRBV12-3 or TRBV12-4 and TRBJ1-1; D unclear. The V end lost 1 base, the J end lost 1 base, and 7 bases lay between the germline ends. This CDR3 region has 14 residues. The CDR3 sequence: CASSLGHQNTEAFF. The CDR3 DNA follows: TGTGCCAGCAGTTTAGGCCACCAGAACACTGAAGCTTTCTTT.

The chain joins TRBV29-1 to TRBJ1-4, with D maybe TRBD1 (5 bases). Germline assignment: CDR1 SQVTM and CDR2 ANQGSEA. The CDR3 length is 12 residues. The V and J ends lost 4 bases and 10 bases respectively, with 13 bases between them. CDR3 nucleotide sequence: TGCAGCGTTGTGCTGGGACCGGGAAAACTGTTTTTT. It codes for CSVVLGPGKLFF.

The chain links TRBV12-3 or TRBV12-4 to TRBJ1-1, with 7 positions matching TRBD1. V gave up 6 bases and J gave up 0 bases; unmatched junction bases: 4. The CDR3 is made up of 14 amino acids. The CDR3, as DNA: TGTGCCAGCAGATTACAGGGGTTGAACACTGAAGCTTTCTTT. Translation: CASRLQGLNTEAFF.